These 16 T cell receptor beta chains were all obtained from the same sample, sequenced in a study of blood T cell repertoires in COVID-19. Method: immunoSEQ multiplex PCR; TCRdb's copy keeps in-frame clones and lacks some. The table has some 110,000 clones, approximately 90% seen once. The sequenced sample consisted of peripheral blood. The receptors stem from a man aged 40-49 years with acute or convalescent COVID-19.

The chain combines TRBV5-1 with TRBJ2-1; 10 nucleotides match TRBD1. Germline V gene sequence: CDR1 SGHRS, CDR2 YFSETQ. With V trimmed by 3 bases and J by 5 bases, 5 bases remained unmatched. The length of the CDR3 is 15 residues. The CDR3 region is CASSSGTGDHNEQFF. The CDR3 region has the DNA TGCGCCAGCAGCTCCGGGACAGGGGACCACAATGAGCAGTTCTTC.

The chain is built from TRBV4-1 and TRBJ2-3, with 7 bases matching TRBD2. J gave up 4 bases and V 4 bases, and 11 bases lay outside the gene matches. The V gene's germline CDR1 is MGHRA and CDR2 YSYEKL. The CDR3 runs 16 residues. CDR3 loop: CASSLLSGEVADTQYF. CDR3 in DNA: TGCGCCAGCAGCCTCCTGAGCGGGGAAGTGGCAGATACGCAGTATTTT.

V is TRBV2 and J is TRBJ1-5; D uncertain. The V and J ends lost 7 bases and 5 bases respectively, with 12 bases between them. CDR3 size: 13 residues. Germline lookup yields CDR1 SNHLY and CDR2 FYNNEI. CDR3 in DNA: TGTGCCAGCACCACTGGGAGGGATCAGCCCCAGCATTTT. Translated: CASTTGRDQPQHF.

This rearrangement joins TRBV7-9 to TRBJ2-2; 9 nucleotides agree with TRBD2. V lost 1 base, J lost 0 bases, and 3 bases stayed unmatched. The CDR3 runs 17 residues. CDR1 and CDR2 (germline): SEHNR, FQNEAQ (reference sequence). The CDR3 here is CASSLGRGGANTGELFF. The CDR3 bases are TGTGCCAGCAGCTTAGGCCGCGGGGGGGCGAACACCGGGGAGCTGTTTTTT.

The rearrangement links TRBV5-1 to TRBJ2-5; TRBD2 matches 9 bases. The V segment lost 0 bases and the J segment 4 bases; nucleotides outside the gene matches: 4. This CDR3 spans 15 amino acids. Germline V CDR1 and CDR2: SGHRS, YFSETQ. This CDR3 reads CASSLVPLAGETQYF. The CDR3 region has the DNA TGCGCCAGCAGCTTGGTACCACTAGCGGGAGAGACCCAGTACTTC.

This clone was observed at least ten times. The chain carries TRBV18 and TRBJ1-6; no clear D gene. The length of the CDR3 is 13 residues. The germline gives CDR1 KGHSH, CDR2 LQKENI. V was shortened by 0 bases and J by 10 bases, with 7 bases between the two germline ends. The CDR3 region is CASSPPYISPLHF. The CDR3 coding sequence is TGTGCCAGCTCACCACCTTACATCTCACCCCTCCACTTT.

The DNA of the CDR3 is TGTGCCAGCAGTTACCCGTTCCGCGACACAACTAGCAATCAGCCCCAGCATTTT. It translates to CASSYPFRDTTSNQPQHF. V gene TRBV6-2 or TRBV6-3 combines with J gene TRBJ1-5; no definite D call. The CDR3 consists of 18 residues. Trimming left V 2 bases short and J 0 bases short, with 17 bases between. The germline V gene encodes CDR1 MNHEY and CDR2 SVGEGT.

The chain is built from TRBV5-6 and TRBJ2-5; the match to TRBD1 covers 8 bases. The length of the CDR3 is 16 residues. V lost 4 bases and J lost 1; bases outside the gene matches: 9. CDR1 SGHDT and CDR2 YYEEEE come from the germline V gene. The CDR3 region is CASSRRTGTIQETQYF. In DNA, the CDR3 is TGTGCCAGCAGCCGTCGGACAGGGACAATCCAAGAGACCCAGTACTTC.

The chain joins TRBV11-2 to TRBJ2-5; D possibly corresponds to TRBD1 (6 bases). Germline V gene lookup returns CDR1 SGHAT and CDR2 FQNNGV. Trimming took off 3 bases at V and 4 bases at J, with 12 bases between the two ends. The CDR3 has 14 amino acids. As DNA, the CDR3 is TGTGCCAGCAGCTTCAACAGGGTAGGAGAGACCCAGTACTTC. Amino acid sequence: CASSFNRVGETQYF.

The chain carries TRBV6-1 and TRBJ2-2; 10 bases map to TRBD2. The CDR3 length is 19 residues. Germline CDR1 is MNHNS and CDR2 is SASEGT. V was clipped by 0 bases and J by 3 bases; unmatched bases: 10. CDR3 in amino acids: CASSEARPSGSLDTGELFF. The CDR3 bases are TGTGCCAGCAGTGAAGCAAGGCCTAGCGGGAGTTTGGACACCGGGGAGCTGTTTTTT.

DNA for the CDR3: TGCGCCAGCAGCCAAGAATTCCAGATCCTGTCAACAGCTTTCTTT. Its translation is CASSQEFQILSTAFF. This rearrangement joins TRBV4-3 to TRBJ1-1; D is uncertain. Germline values: CDR1 LGHNA, CDR2 YSLEER. Trimming pared 0 bases from V and 10 bases from J, leaving 18 bases between. The CDR3 totals 15 residues.

This clone was observed once. The J gene is TRBJ1-2, the V gene TRBV21-1. TRBV21-1 is tagged as a pseudogene. The CDR3 sequence is 13 residues long. CDR3 sequence (DNA): TGTGCCAGCAGAAGCGGGACACCTGATGGCTACACCTTC. Its protein product is CASRSGTPDGYTF.

The chain couples TRBV5-1 to TRBJ1-2, with TRBD1 as a possible D gene (6 bases). CDR1 is SGHRS, CDR2 YFSETQ, per germline. V was shortened by 4 bases and J by 0 bases, with 16 bases between the two germline ends. The CDR3 is 16 residues long. DNA for the CDR3: TGCGCCAGCAGCACGGGAGGGGGGATGGCTAACTATGGCTACACCTTC. Its translation is CASSTGGGMANYGYTF.

This chain joins TRBV5-8 and TRBJ1-4; 7 bases match TRBD1. From germline, CDR1 is SGHTS and CDR2 YDEGEE. The V and J ends lost 4 bases and 10 bases, in that order; junction bases with no gene match: 7. The CDR3 contains 13 residues. CDR3 amino acids: CASSIGQEAKLFF. The CDR3 DNA follows: TGTGCCAGCAGCATTGGACAGGAGGCAAAACTGTTTTTT.

This chain joins TRBV7-9 and TRBJ2-7, with 8 nucleotides matching TRBD2. The trim removed 5 bases at V and 2 bases at J, leaving 5 bases unmatched. Germline CDR1 is SEHNR and CDR2 is FQNEAQ (reference sequence). The CDR3 is 14 amino acids. Here the CDR3 reads CASSPREGAYEQYF. The CDR3, as DNA: TGTGCCAGCAGCCCCCGGGAGGGGGCCTACGAGCAGTACTTC.

For the CDR3, the DNA is TGTGCCAGCGTAACGACAGGGGACACTGAAGCTTTCTTT. Its translation is CASVTTGDTEAFF. J is TRBJ1-1 and V is TRBV25-1, with 8 bases that match TRBD1. The V and J ends lost 8 bases and 3 bases, in that order; junction bases with no gene match: 5. The CDR3 runs to 13 residues. Per the germline V gene, CDR1 is MGHDK and CDR2 is SYGVNS.